This paragraph reports one TCR beta chain. The CDR3 is 20 amino acids. J was trimmed by 6 bases and V by 1 base; bases with no gene match: 23. From germline, CDR1 is SGHDN and CDR2 FVKESK. As processed by the authors: Amplified reference gene primers provided the basis for estimating nucleated cell counts. TCRdb's table, derived via immunoSEQ multiplex PCR, lists solely in-frame clones and lacks some. That table gives V, J and clone size, and the DNA gave D and trimming. In the table there are fewer than 700,000 clones, 85% to 90% of which are singletons. This entry comes from a study of blood T cell repertoires in COVID-19.

V usage is TRBV14 and J usage is TRBJ1-2; 7 nucleotides match TRBD1. The sample comprised peripheral blood. The clonotype was recovered from a woman between 45 and 60 years old with COVID-19, enrolled during active disease. CDR3 sequence (DNA): TGTGCCAGCAGCCAAGGAATTGGAAGGGGGCGGCCGGGAGATGTTGATGGCTACACCTTC. It is translated as CASSQGIGRGRPGDVDGYTF.